The clone carrying this T cell receptor beta chain was seen ten or more times. TCR beta libraries were built with iRepertoire HTBI primers and Arm-PCR of CDR3 regions. TCRdb reanalysed the multiplex PCR reads using MiXCR and keeps one entry per CDR3 protein. The sample carries fewer than 500,000 distinct CDR3 sequences, 15% to 20% recorded once. Germline V gene data show CDR1 as MDHEN and CDR2 as SYDVKM. Trimming pared 7 bases from V and 0 bases from J, leaving 13 bases between. The CDR3 extends over 15 amino acids. The sample originates from a study of regulatory T cells in long-lasting Graves disease. Time point specified: newly diagnosed GD, antithyroid drugs for less than 3 months. PBMCs were the source of the RNA used for TCR sequencing. This same sample was also part of a study on T cells in Graves' hyperthyroidism and ophthalmopathy.

The genes are TRBV28 and TRBJ1-3; D unclear. Sequences were derived from peripheral blood mononuclear cells (PBMCs), sampled at new diagnosis, from a patient treated with antithyroid drugs. The receptor's source is a middle-aged man with Graves disease. This CDR3 reads CASTPGRSSGNTIYF. CDR3 sequence (DNA): TGTGCCAGCACCCCCGGACGGAGCTCTGGAAACACCATATATTTT.